This T cell receptor beta chain was identified in a study of blood T cell repertoires in COVID-19. Germline loops: CDR1 SGHDN, CDR2 FVKESK. V gave up 4 bases and J gave up 7 bases; unmatched junction bases: 4. The CDR3 consists of 13 residues. The method was immunoSEQ multiplex PCR; TCRdb's version includes in-frame clones alone and lacks a portion of them. The top ten hold about 9.4% of the sample, which has more than 300,000 clones, over 75% seen once. This clone came up a few times. This chain connects TRBV14 to TRBJ1-1; 9 bases align to TRBD1. This TCR came from a woman aged 30 to 39 with COVID-19, enrolled during active disease. Sequencing was carried out using peripheral blood. In DNA, the CDR3 is TGTGCCAGCAGCCCGACAGGGGGTGATGAAGCTTTCTTT. Its translation is CASSPTGGDEAFF. Full variable domain (rest looked up from reference TRBV14 and TRBJ1-1): EAGVTQFPSHSVIEKGQTVTLRCDPISGHDNLYWYRRVMGKEIKFLLHFVKESKQDESGMPNNRFLAERTGGTYSTLKVQPAELEDSGVYFCASSPTGGDEAFFGQGTRLTVV.